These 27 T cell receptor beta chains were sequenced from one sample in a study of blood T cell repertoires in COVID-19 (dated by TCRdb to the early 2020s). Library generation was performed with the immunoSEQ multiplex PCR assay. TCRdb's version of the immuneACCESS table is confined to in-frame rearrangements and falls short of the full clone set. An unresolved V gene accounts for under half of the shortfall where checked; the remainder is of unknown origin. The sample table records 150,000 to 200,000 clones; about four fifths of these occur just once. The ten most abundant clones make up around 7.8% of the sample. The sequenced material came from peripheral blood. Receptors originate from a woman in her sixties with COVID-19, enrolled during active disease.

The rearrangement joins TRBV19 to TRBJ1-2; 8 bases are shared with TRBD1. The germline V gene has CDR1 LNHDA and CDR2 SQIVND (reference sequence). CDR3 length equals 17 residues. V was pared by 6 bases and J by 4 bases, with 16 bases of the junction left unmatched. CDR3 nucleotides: TGTGCCAGTAGATTCAGGGGGCTGAATGACCTCTTCTATGGCTACACCTTC. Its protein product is CASRFRGLNDLFYGYTF.

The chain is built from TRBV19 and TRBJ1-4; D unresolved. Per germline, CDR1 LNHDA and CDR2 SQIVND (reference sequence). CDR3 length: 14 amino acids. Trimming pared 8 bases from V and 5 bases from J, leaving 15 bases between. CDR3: CASAITVLNEKLFF. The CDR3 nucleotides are TGTGCCAGTGCTATCACTGTCCTGAATGAAAAACTGTTTTTT.

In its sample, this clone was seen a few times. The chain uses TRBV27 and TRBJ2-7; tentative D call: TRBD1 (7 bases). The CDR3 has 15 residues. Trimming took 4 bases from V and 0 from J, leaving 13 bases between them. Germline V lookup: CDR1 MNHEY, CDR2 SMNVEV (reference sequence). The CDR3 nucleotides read TGTGCCAGCAGTTACCGACAGGGACTCTCCTACGAGCAGTACTTC. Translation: CASSYRQGLSYEQYF.

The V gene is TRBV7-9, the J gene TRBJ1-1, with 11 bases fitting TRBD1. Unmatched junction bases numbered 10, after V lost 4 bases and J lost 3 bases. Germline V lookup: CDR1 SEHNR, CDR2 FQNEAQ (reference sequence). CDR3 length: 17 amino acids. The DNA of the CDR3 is TGTGCCAGCAGCTCGGTTGGGACAGGGGGGTGGGACACTGAAGCTTTCTTT. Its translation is CASSSVGTGGWDTEAFF.

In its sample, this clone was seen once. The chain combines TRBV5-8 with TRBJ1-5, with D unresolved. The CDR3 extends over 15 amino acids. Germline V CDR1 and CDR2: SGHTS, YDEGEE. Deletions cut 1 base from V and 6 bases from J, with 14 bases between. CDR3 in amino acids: CASSLLPGSSQPQHF. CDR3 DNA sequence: TGTGCCAGCAGCTTGCTGCCGGGGTCGAGTCAGCCCCAGCATTTT.

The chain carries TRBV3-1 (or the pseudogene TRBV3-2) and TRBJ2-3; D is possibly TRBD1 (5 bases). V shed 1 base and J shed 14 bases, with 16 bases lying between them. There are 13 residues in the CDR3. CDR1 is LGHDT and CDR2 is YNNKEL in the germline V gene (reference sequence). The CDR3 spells CASSQVGASGPYF. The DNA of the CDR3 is TGTGCCAGCAGCCAAGTTGGAGCCTCAGGGCCGTATTTT.

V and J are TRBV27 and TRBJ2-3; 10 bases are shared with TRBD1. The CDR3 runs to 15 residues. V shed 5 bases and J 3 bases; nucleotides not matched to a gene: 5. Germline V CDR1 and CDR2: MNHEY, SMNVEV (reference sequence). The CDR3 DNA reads TGTGCCAGCAGTGGGGACAGGGGCTTGACAGATACGCAGTATTTT. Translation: CASSGDRGLTDTQYF.

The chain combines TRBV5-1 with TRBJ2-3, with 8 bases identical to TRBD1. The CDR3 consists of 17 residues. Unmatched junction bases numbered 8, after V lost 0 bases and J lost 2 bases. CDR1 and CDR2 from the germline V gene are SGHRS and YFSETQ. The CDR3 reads CASSLGTSGQVTDTQYF. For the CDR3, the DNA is TGCGCCAGCAGCTTGGGGACCTCGGGACAGGTCACAGATACGCAGTATTTT.

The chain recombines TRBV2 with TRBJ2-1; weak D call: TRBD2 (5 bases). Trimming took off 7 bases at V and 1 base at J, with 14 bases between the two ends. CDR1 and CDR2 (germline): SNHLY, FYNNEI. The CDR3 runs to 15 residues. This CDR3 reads CASKENRGSYNEQFF. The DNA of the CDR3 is TGTGCCAGCAAAGAAAACCGGGGTTCCTACAATGAGCAGTTCTTC. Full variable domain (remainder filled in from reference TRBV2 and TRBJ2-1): EPEVTQTPSHQVTQMGQEVILRCVPISNHLYFYWYRQILGQKVEFLVSFYNNEISEKSEIFDDQFSVERPDGSNFTLKIRSTKLEDSAMYFCASKENRGSYNEQFFGPGTRLTVL.

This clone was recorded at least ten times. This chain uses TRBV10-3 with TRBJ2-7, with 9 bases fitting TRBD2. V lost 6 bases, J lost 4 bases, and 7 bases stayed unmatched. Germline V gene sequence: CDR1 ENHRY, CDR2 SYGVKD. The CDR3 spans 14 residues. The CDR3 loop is CAISSGTSPYEQYF. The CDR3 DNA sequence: TGTGCCATCAGCTCGGGGACTAGCCCGTACGAGCAGTACTTC.

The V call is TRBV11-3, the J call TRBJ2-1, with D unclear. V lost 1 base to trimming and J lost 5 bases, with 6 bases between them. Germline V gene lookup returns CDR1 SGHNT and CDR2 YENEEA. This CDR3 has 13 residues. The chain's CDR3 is CASSLAQNNEQFF. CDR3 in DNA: TGTGCCAGCAGCTTAGCTCAGAACAATGAGCAGTTCTTC.

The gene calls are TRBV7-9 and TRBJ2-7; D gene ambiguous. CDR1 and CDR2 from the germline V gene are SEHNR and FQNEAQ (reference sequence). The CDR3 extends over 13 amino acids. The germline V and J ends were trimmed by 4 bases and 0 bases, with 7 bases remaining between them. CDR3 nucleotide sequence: TGTGCCAGCAGCTCGGAGCCCTCCTACGAGCAGTACTTC. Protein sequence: CASSSEPSYEQYF. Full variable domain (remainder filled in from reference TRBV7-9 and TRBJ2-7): DTGVSQNPRHKITKRGQNVTFRCDPISEHNRLYWYRQTLGQGPEFLTYFQNEAQLEKSRLLSDRFSAERPKGSFSTLEIQRTEQGDSAMYLCASSSEPSYEQYFGPGTRLTVT.

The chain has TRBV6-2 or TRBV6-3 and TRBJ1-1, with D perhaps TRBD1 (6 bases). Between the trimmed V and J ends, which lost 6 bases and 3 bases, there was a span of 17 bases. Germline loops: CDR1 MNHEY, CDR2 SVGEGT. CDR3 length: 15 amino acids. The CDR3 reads CASSSNRDGYTEAFF. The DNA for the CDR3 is TGTGCCAGCAGCTCAAACAGGGACGGGTACACTGAAGCTTTCTTT.

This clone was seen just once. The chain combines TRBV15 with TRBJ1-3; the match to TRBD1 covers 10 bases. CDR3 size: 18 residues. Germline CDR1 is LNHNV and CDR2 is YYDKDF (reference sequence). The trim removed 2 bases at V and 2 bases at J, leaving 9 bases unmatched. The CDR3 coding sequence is TGTGCCACCAGCAGAATCTCCGGGACAGGGGTAGCTGGAAACACCATATATTTT. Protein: CATSRISGTGVAGNTIYF. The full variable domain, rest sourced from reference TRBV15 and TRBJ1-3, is DAMVIQNPRYQVTQFGKPVTLSCSQTLNHNVMYWYQQKSSQAPKLLFHYYDKDFNNEADTPDNFQSRRPNTSFCFLDIRSPGLGDTAMYLCATSRISGTGVAGNTIYFGEGSWLTVV.

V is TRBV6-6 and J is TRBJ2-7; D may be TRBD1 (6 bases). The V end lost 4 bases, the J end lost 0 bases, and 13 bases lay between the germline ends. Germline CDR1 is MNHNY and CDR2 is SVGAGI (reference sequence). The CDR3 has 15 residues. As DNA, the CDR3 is TGTGCCAGCAGTTTCGGACAGCATAGCTCCTACGAGCAGTACTTC. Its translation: CASSFGQHSSYEQYF.

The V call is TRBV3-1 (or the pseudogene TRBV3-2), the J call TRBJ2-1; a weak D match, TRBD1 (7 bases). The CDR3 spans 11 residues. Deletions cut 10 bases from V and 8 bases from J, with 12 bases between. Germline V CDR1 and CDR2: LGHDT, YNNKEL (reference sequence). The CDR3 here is CATRRGDEQFF. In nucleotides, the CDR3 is TGTGCCACCCGCAGGGGGGATGAGCAGTTCTTC.

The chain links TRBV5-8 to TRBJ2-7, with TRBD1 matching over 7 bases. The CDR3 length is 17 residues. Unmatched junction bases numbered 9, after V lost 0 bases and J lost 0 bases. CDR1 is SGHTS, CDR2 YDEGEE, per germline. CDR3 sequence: CASSLERAGGISYEQYV. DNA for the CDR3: TGTGCCAGCAGCTTGGAACGGGCAGGGGGTATCTCCTACGAGCAGTACGTC.

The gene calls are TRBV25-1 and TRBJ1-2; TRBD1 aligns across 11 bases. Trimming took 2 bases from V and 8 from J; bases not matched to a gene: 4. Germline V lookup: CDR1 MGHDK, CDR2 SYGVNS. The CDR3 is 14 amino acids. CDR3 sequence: CASSERTGGVGYTF. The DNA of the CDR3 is TGTGCCAGCAGTGAACGGACAGGGGGCGTCGGCTACACCTTC.

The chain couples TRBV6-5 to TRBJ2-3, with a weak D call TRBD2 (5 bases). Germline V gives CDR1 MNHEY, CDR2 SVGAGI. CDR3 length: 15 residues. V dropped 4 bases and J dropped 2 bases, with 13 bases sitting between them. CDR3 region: CASSLRAAYTDTQYF. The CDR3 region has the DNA TGTGCCAGCAGTTTGCGGGCCGCCTACACAGATACGCAGTATTTT.

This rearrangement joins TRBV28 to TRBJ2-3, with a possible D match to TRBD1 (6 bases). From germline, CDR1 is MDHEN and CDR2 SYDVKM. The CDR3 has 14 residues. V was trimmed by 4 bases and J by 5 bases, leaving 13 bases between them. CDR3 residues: CASSSRQDLDTQYF. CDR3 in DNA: TGTGCCAGCAGTTCCCGACAGGACTTAGATACGCAGTATTTT.

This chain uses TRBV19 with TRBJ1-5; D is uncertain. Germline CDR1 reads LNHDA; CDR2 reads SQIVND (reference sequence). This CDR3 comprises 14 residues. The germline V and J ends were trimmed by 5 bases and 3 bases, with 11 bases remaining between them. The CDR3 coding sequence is TGTGCCAGTAGTCTCTCCCCCGTCAATCAGCCCCAGCATTTT. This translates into CASSLSPVNQPQHF.

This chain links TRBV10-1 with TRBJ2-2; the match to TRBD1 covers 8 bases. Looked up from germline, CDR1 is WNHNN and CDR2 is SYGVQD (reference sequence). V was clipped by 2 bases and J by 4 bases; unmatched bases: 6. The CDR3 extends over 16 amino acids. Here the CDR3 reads CASSEIRGLGTGELFF. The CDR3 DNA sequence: TGCGCCAGCAGTGAGATCAGGGGGCTGGGCACCGGGGAGCTGTTTTTT.

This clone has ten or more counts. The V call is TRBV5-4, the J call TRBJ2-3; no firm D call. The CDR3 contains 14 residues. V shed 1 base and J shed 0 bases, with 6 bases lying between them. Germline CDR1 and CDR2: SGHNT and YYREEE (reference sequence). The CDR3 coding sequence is TGTGCCAGCAGCTTGACATCTAGCACAGATACGCAGTATTTT. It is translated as CASSLTSSTDTQYF.

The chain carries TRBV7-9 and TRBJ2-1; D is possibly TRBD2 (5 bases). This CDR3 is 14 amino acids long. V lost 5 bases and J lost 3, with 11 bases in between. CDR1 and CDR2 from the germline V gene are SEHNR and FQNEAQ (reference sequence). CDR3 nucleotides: TGTGCCAGCAGCAATCCCGCGGGCTACAATGAGCAGTTCTTC. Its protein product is CASSNPAGYNEQFF.

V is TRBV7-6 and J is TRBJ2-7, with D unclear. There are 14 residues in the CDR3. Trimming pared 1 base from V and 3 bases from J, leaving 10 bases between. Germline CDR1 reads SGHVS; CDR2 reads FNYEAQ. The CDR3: CASSLEDSFYEQYF. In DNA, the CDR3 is TGTGCCAGCAGCTTAGAAGACTCATTCTACGAGCAGTACTTC.

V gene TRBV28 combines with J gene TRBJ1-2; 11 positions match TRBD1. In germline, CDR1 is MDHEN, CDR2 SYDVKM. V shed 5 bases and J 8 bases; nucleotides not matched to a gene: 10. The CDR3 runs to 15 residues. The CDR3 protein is CASSQPGQGVRGYTF. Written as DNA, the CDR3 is TGTGCCAGCAGTCAACCGGGACAGGGGGTTCGGGGCTACACCTTC.

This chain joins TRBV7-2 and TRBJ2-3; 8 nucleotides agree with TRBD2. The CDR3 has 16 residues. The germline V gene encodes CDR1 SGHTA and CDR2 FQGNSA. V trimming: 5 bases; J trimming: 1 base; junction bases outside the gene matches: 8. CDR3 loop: CASSQPAGAGTDTQYF. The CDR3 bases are TGTGCCAGCAGCCAACCAGCGGGAGCGGGCACAGATACGCAGTATTTT.